The 9 T cell receptor beta chains in this list originate from one sample, sequenced in a study of T cells in Graves' hyperthyroidism and ophthalmopathy. Amplification yielded TCR beta CDR3 regions, with RNA transcripts as the source. A set of HTBI primers served as the primers for a first-round RT-PCR of the TCR CDR3. TCRdb re-derived calls from the multiplex PCR reads in MiXCR, one entry per CDR3 protein. The sample includes 500,000 to 600,000 distinct CDR3 sequences, 16% of them seen just once. Sequenced sample: blood. Source of these receptors: a woman aged 18-29 years with Graves' hyperthyroidism.

The CDR3 sequence is CASIRSGTEAFF. The DNA of the CDR3 is TGTGCCAGTATCCGGTCGGGCACTGAAGCTTTCTTT. The chain uses TRBV19 and TRBJ1-1; no definite D call. Trimming cost V 7 bases and J 4 bases, with 10 bases left between them. CDR3 size: 12 residues. In germline, CDR1 is LNHDA, CDR2 SQIVND (reference sequence).

This clonotype was seen at least ten times. The CDR3 region is CASSQKETQYF. The CDR3 region has the DNA TGTGCCAGCAGCCAGAAAGAGACCCAGTACTTC. The chain has TRBV11-2 and TRBJ2-5; D gene unclear. Per germline, CDR1 SGHAT and CDR2 FQNNGV. The CDR3 totals 11 residues. V was shortened by 5 bases and J by 3 bases, with 4 bases between the two germline ends.

This clonotype was seen only a few times. A much larger clone differs from this one at a single base, so this may be a read error. This chain joins TRBV11-2 and TRBJ2-1; perhaps TRBD1 as D (5 bases). The V and J ends lost 2 bases and 12 bases respectively, with 23 bases between them. The germline CDR1 and CDR2 sequences are SGHAT and FQNNGV. This CDR3 contains 16 residues. The CDR3 loop reads CASSLLIVGAVDGQFF. CDR3 sequence (DNA): TGTGCCAGCAGCTTACTCATAGTAGGGGCCGTCGATGGGCAGTTCTTC.

The chain employs TRBV3-1 and TRBJ2-7; no clear D gene. The CDR3 spans 15 residues. CDR1 is LGHDT, CDR2 YNNKEL, per germline (reference sequence). Trimming took 4 bases from V and 5 from J, leaving 18 bases between them. The CDR3 sequence is CASSPRHSNGHEQYF. In DNA, the CDR3 is TGTGCCAGCAGCCCGAGACACTCCAATGGCCACGAGCAGTACTTC.

This clonotype appeared once. This chain joins TRBV28 and TRBJ2-7; TRBD1 agrees at 11 bases. In germline, CDR1 is MDHEN, CDR2 SYDVKM. V shed 6 bases and J 6 bases; nucleotides not matched to a gene: 10. The CDR3 covers 15 residues. CDR3 in DNA: TGTGCCAGCAGACAGCCGGGACAGGGGGTAGGCGAGCAGTACTTC. It translates to CASRQPGQGVGEQYF.

In its sample, this clonotype was seen many times. The V gene is TRBV28, the J gene TRBJ2-7; the D gene is possibly TRBD2 (6 bases). V lost 6 bases to trimming and J lost 7 bases, with 19 bases between them. The CDR3 is 14 amino acids. Germline V gene data show CDR1 as MDHEN and CDR2 as SYDVKM. As DNA, the CDR3 is TGTGCCAGCAGCCTCCGCGGGGCAACTGGGGAGCAGTACTTC. Protein product: CASSLRGATGEQYF. Together with reference TRBV28 and TRBJ2-7, the CDR3 gives the full variable domain: DVKVTQSSRYLVKRTGEKVFLECVQDMDHENMFWYRQDPGLGLRLIYFSYDVKMKEKGDIPEGYSVSREKKERFSLILESASTNQTSMYLCASSLRGATGEQYFGPGTRLTVT.

This clonotype was detected ten times or more. V usage is TRBV2 and J usage is TRBJ1-6; 8 positions agree with TRBD1. The junction had 9 bases not matched to a gene; V was cut back by 4 bases and J by 7 bases. This CDR3 is built from 16 residues. Germline values: CDR1 SNHLY, CDR2 FYNNEI. Here the CDR3 DNA reads TGTGCCAGCAGTGTCGATAGGACAGGGCGGAATTCACCCCTCCACTTT. Protein: CASSVDRTGRNSPLHF.

As regards this clonotype: This may be a read error, as it is one base from a much larger clone. The V gene is TRBV11-2, the J gene TRBJ2-7; D is perhaps TRBD1 (6 bases). The DNA matches TRBJ2-1 better at its end, which makes the J call doubtful. This CDR3 contains 16 residues. Germline V CDR1 and CDR2: SGHAT, FQNNGV. The CDR3, as DNA: TGTGCCAGCAGCTTAGGGTTCCAAGGCAGGGGCTACGAGCAGTTCTTC. This sequence encodes CASSLGFQGRGYEQFF.

J is TRBJ1-1 and V is TRBV27; 7 bases line up with TRBD1. CDR3 size: 17 residues. The germline gives CDR1 MNHEY, CDR2 SMNVEV (reference sequence). After removal of 0 bases from V and 3 bases from J, the junction contained 10 bases not matched to a gene. The CDR3 nucleotides are TGTGCCAGCAGTTTATCAGCCGAGGCGACAGGGTACACTGAAGCTTTCTTT. It specifies CASSLSAEATGYTEAFF.